A single sample gave rise to the 24 T cell receptor beta chains below, sequenced in a study of T-cell reconstitution after alpha-beta-depleted transplantation in children. For TCRbeta, the library was prepared with unique molecular identifiers. One entry per CDR3 protein, called by TCRdb with MiXCR from the PCR reads. Of some 530,000 distinct CDR3 sequences in the sample, roughly an eighth were seen once. The material was PBMCs from the stem cell graft donor, obtained from the stem cell graft. Receptor source: a human donor who donated a stem cell graft to a child with combined immunodeficiency.

This clonotype came up many times. The chain employs TRBV7-2 and TRBJ1-2; no clear D. Looked up from germline, CDR1 is SGHTA and CDR2 is FQGNSA. This CDR3 contains 14 residues. Trimming removed 7 bases at V and 4 bases at J, with 16 bases between. This CDR3 reads CASTLSRRVYGYTF. CDR3 nucleotides: TGTGCCAGCACCCTAAGCCGCCGGGTCTATGGCTACACCTTC.

The rearrangement links TRBV10-3 to TRBJ1-2; possibly TRBD1 for D (5 bases). Per the germline V gene, CDR1 is ENHRY and CDR2 is SYGVKD. CDR3 length: 16 residues. Trimming removed 0 bases at V and 6 bases at J, with 17 bases between. CDR3 nucleotide sequence: TGTGCCATCAGTGAGTCGACCCAATTAGGGACTGATGGCTACACCTTC. Its translation is CAISESTQLGTDGYTF.

This clonotype was observed a few times. The CDR3 loop reads CASSAVGGVTDTQYF. For the CDR3, the DNA is TGTGCCAGCAGTGCGGTGGGGGGCGTCACAGATACGCAGTATTTT. The rearrangement joins TRBV2 to TRBJ2-3; D may be TRBD1 or TRBD2 (6 bases each). Trimming removed 4 bases from V and 2 bases from J, with 13 bases in between. Germline V gene data show CDR1 as SNHLY and CDR2 as FYNNEI. This CDR3 comprises 15 residues. The full variable domain, with the rest looked up from reference TRBV2 and TRBJ2-3, is EPEVTQTPSHQVTQMGQEVILRCVPISNHLYFYWYRQILGQKVEFLVSFYNNEISEKSEIFDDQFSVERPDGSNFTLKIRSTKLEDSAMYFCASSAVGGVTDTQYFGPGTRLTVL.

The gene calls are TRBV12-3 or TRBV12-4 and TRBJ2-1; D is unclear. V was trimmed by 7 bases and J by 12 bases, leaving 19 bases between them. This CDR3 spans 13 amino acids. CDR3 DNA: TGTGCCAGCACCACGGCCCCCGTCCAGGCGCAGTTCTTC. Residues: CASTTAPVQAQFF.

The chain uses TRBV7-4 and TRBJ2-5; D possibly corresponds to TRBD2 (6 bases). Trimming stripped 11 bases from V and 2 bases from J, with 24 bases between. Germline V CDR1 and CDR2: SGHVT, SQSDAQ. This CDR3 region has 16 residues. CDR3 residues: CACCKDPGEPQETQYF. DNA of the CDR3: TGTGCCTGCTGCAAGGATCCGGGAGAACCACAAGAGACCCAGTACTTC. The variable domain in full, completed from reference TRBV7-4 and TRBJ2-5, reads GAGVSQSPRYKVAKRGRDVALRCDSISGHVTLYWYRQTLGQGSEVLTYSQSDAQRDKSGRPSGRFSAERPERSVSTLKIQRTEQGDSAVYLCACCKDPGEPQETQYFGPGTRLLVL.

This clonotype turned up a few times. The V and J genes are TRBV30 and TRBJ1-5, with D perhaps matching TRBD1 (5 bases). Looked up from germline, CDR1 is GTSNPN and CDR2 is SVGIG (reference sequence). CDR3 length: 13 amino acids. Trimming shortened V by 1 base and J by 7 bases, and 11 bases separated the two germline ends. CDR3 residues: CAWSGGWIQPQHF. DNA for the CDR3: TGTGCCTGGAGTGGGGGGTGGATCCAGCCCCAGCATTTT.

This clonotype was found a few times. J is TRBJ2-1 and V is TRBV27, with D maybe TRBD2 (5 bases). The CDR3 is 15 amino acids. The germline V gene encodes CDR1 MNHEY and CDR2 SMNVEV (reference sequence). V was clipped by 1 base and J by 7 bases, with 14 bases between them. The CDR3 DNA reads as TGTGCCAGCAGTTTATTCCCCCACCCGGGGAATGAGCAGTTCTTC. Its translation is CASSLFPHPGNEQFF.

In this sample, this clonotype turned up a few times. The rearrangement joins TRBV7-2 to TRBJ2-2, with 7 bases fitting TRBD2. This CDR3 spans 16 amino acids. The V gene's germline CDR1 is SGHTA and CDR2 FQGNSA. After removal of 5 bases from V and 2 bases from J, the junction contained 8 bases not matched to a gene. CDR3 amino acids: CASSKAGVANTGELFF. CDR3 sequence (DNA): TGTGCCAGCAGCAAGGCGGGAGTGGCTAACACCGGGGAGCTGTTTTTT.

Remarks on this clonotype: A junction end diverges from the germline sequence, so it may reflect a read error. The chain has TRBV7-3 and TRBJ2-1; tentatively, D is TRBD1 (6 bases). CDR3 length: 15 amino acids. Germline-derived CDR1 and CDR2 are SGHTA and FQGTGA. The CDR3 DNA reads TGTGCCAGCAGCTCGCCGGACAGCTCCTACAATGAGCAGTTGTTC. Its protein is CASSSPDSSYNEQLF.

There are a few counts of this clonotype. CDR3 coding DNA: TGTGCCAGCACCCACTGGGGGGGCGTTCGAGAAAAACTGTTTTTT. Encoded protein: CASTHWGGVREKLFF. The V gene is TRBV6-2 or TRBV6-3, the J gene TRBJ1-4; tentatively, D is TRBD1 (6 bases). The CDR3 has 15 amino acids. Germline V gene data show CDR1 as MNHEY and CDR2 as SVGEGT. Trimming took 7 bases from V and 8 from J, leaving 20 bases between them.

The chain carries TRBV20-1 and TRBJ1-2; D ambiguous. The CDR3 length is 16 residues. CDR1 DFQATT and CDR2 SNEGSKA come from the germline V gene (reference sequence). Trimming removed 6 bases from V and 3 bases from J, with 23 bases in between. The CDR3 DNA reads TGCAGTGCGGTCACCGCCGCCGCGGGAGATGACTATGGCTACACCTTC. This gives the protein CSAVTAAAGDDYGYTF.

This chain joins TRBV18 and TRBJ2-7, with 7 bases matching TRBD2. CDR1 is KGHSH, CDR2 LQKENI, per germline. The CDR3 runs 15 residues. J was trimmed by 6 bases and V by 1 base; bases with no gene match: 9. The CDR3 sequence: CASSPRWGREAEQYF. As DNA, the CDR3 is TGTGCCAGCTCACCACGGTGGGGACGGGAGGCCGAGCAGTACTTC.

This clonotype has only a few counts. The chain carries TRBV11-2 and TRBJ2-1, with a tentative D call TRBD2 (5 bases). The CDR3 runs to 14 residues. Trimming left V 6 bases short and J 5 bases short, with 14 bases between. Germline V lookup: CDR1 SGHAT, CDR2 FQNNGV. The CDR3 DNA is TGTGCCAGCAGTAAGGCGGACTTCCACAATGAGCAGTTCTTC. Its protein product is CASSKADFHNEQFF.

Many counts were recorded for this clonotype. CDR3 amino acids: CASSLVEGSQYF. In nucleotides, the CDR3 is TGTGCCAGCAGCTTGGTTGAGGGGTCGCAGTATTTT. The chain joins TRBV7-9 to TRBJ2-3; D may match TRBD1 or TRBD2 (5 bases each). The CDR3 covers 12 residues. V gave up 3 bases and J gave up 10 bases, with 11 bases separating them. Germline-derived CDR1 and CDR2 are SEHNR and FQNEAQ (reference sequence).

The V and J genes are TRBV12-5 and TRBJ2-6; no clear D gene. Between the trimmed V and J ends, which lost 3 bases and 2 bases, there was a span of 2 bases. Looked up from germline, CDR1 is LGHNT and CDR2 is FRNRAP. The CDR3 totals 13 residues. CDR3 protein: CASGLTGANVLTF. As DNA, the CDR3 is TGTGCTAGTGGTTTAACTGGGGCCAACGTCCTGACTTTC.

This chain's CDR3 is CSARSGRGSYEQYF. The CDR3 DNA sequence: TGCAGTGCTAGAAGTGGCAGGGGATCCTACGAGCAGTACTTC. The chain is built from TRBV20-1 and TRBJ2-7; D is perhaps TRBD1 (6 bases). The CDR3 has 14 amino acids. Per the germline V gene, CDR1 is DFQATT and CDR2 is SNEGSKA (reference sequence). Deletions cut 2 bases from V and 1 base from J, with 12 bases between.

This clonotype was picked up many times. The V call is TRBV2, the J call TRBJ1-2; D remains ambiguous. The CDR3 is 15 amino acids. The germline CDR1 and CDR2 sequences are SNHLY and FYNNEI. The V end lost 4 bases, the J end lost 2 bases, and 14 bases lay between the germline ends. DNA for the CDR3: TGTGCCAGCAGTGCCCTCGGAGGAGGGAACTATGGCTACACCTTC. As protein: CASSALGGGNYGYTF.

The chain links TRBV4-1 to TRBJ1-5, with D perhaps matching TRBD1 (5 bases). The length of the CDR3 is 16 residues. The germline CDR1 and CDR2 sequences are MGHRA and YSYEKL. With 3 bases removed from V and 6 bases from J, the gap between germline ends came to 18 bases. The CDR3 reads CASSHMETGGRQPQHF. The CDR3 bases are TGCGCCAGCAGCCATATGGAAACAGGTGGTCGTCAGCCCCAGCATTTT.

This clonotype was observed at least ten times. The CDR3 loop reads CSVVGTNIQYF. The CDR3 coding sequence is TGCAGCGTTGTCGGGACAAACATTCAGTACTTC. The gene calls are TRBV29-1 and TRBJ2-4; D is tentatively TRBD1 or TRBD2 (5 bases each). The CDR3 covers 11 residues. V was cut by 4 bases and J by 6 bases, with 7 bases left in between. Germline-derived CDR1 and CDR2 are SQVTM and ANQGSEA. The whole variable domain, filled in from reference TRBV29-1 and TRBJ2-4, reads SAVISQKPSRDICQRGTSLTIQCQVDSQVTMMFWYRQQPGQSLTLIATANQGSEATYESGFVIDKFPISRPNLTFSTLTVSNMSPEDSSIYLCSVVGTNIQYFGAGTRLSVL.

This clonotype turned up a few times. This chain connects TRBV6-6 to TRBJ2-7; D not certain. The CDR3 length is 12 residues. In germline, CDR1 is MNHNY, CDR2 SVGAGI (reference sequence). The ends were cut back, 2 bases at V and 5 bases at J, with 7 bases in the middle. The CDR3 region has the DNA TGTGCCAGCAGTTACACTTTTAACGAGCAGTACTTC. It codes for CASSYTFNEQYF.

This clonotype has more than one count but fewer than ten. The chain employs TRBV29-1 and TRBJ1-1; 7 positions match TRBD1. Trimming cost V 6 bases and J 8 bases; bases outside gene matches: 9. This CDR3 contains 12 residues. Germline V gene sequence: CDR1 SQVTM, CDR2 ANQGSEA. Written as DNA, the CDR3 is TGCAGCGTCGCCTACAGGGGTCAAGAAGCTTTCTTT. This gives the protein CSVAYRGQEAFF. Drawing the rest from reference TRBV29-1 and TRBJ1-1, the complete variable domain is SAVISQKPSRDICQRGTSLTIQCQVDSQVTMMFWYRQQPGQSLTLIATANQGSEATYESGFVIDKFPISRPNLTFSTLTVSNMSPEDSSIYLCSVAYRGQEAFFGQGTRLTVV.

The chain carries TRBV12-3 or TRBV12-4 and TRBJ2-5; TRBD2 matches 12 bases. Trimming cost V 6 bases and J 5 bases; bases outside gene matches: 16. This CDR3 comprises 18 residues. This CDR3 is CASSRFKPGLAGLETQYF. CDR3 in DNA: TGTGCCAGCAGCCGGTTTAAACCGGGACTAGCGGGTCTCGAGACCCAGTACTTC.

The V and J genes are TRBV7-9 and TRBJ2-7, with 8 bases lining up with TRBD1. Germline lookup yields CDR1 SEHNR and CDR2 FQNEAQ (reference sequence). This CDR3 is built from 14 residues. J gave up 3 bases and V 5 bases, and 6 bases lay outside the gene matches. CDR3 amino acids: CASSRTGFDYEQYF. Written as DNA, the CDR3 is TGTGCCAGCAGCCGGACAGGGTTCGACTACGAGCAGTACTTC.

Only a few counts were recorded for this clonotype. The rearrangement uses TRBV29-1 and TRBJ2-5; maybe TRBD2 (6 bases). This CDR3 spans 13 amino acids. The V end lost 3 bases, the J end lost 5 bases, and 13 bases lay between the germline ends. Germline-derived CDR1 and CDR2 are SQVTM and ANQGSEA. The chain's CDR3 is CSVDLTAGETQYF. CDR3 coding DNA: TGCAGCGTTGACCTAACGGCGGGGGAGACCCAGTACTTC.